The next 9 T cell receptor beta chains were all read from a single sample in a study of cytomegalovirus exposure and HLA in healthy donors. Produced via immunoSEQ multiplex PCR; TCRdb's table is partial and in-frame only. This table has some 240,000 clones, 87% appearing once. The sequenced sample consisted of PBMCs. Receptors originate from a woman aged 18 to 35 in good health and CMV-seropositive.

This rearrangement joins TRBV4-2 to TRBJ2-1; possible D gene TRBD2, 5 bases. This CDR3 region has 21 residues. V lost 0 bases, J lost 9 bases, and 33 bases lay in between. From germline, CDR1 is LGHNA and CDR2 YNFKEQ. The CDR3 DNA sequence: TGTGCCAGCAGCCAAGATCCACGATCCGGGCGGAGCGGCCCCCCGGTGGCTGAGCAGTTCTTC. Translated: CASSQDPRSGRSGPPVAEQFF.

The chain employs TRBV5-4 and TRBJ1-2; D gene ambiguous. Germline V gives CDR1 SGHNT, CDR2 YYREEE (reference sequence). CDR3 size: 13 residues. V lost 0 bases to trimming and J lost 3 bases, with 6 bases between them. Written as DNA, the CDR3 is TGTGCCAGCAGCTTGGTTTTCGACTATGGCTACACCTTC. This sequence encodes CASSLVFDYGYTF.

The rearrangement joins TRBV30 to TRBJ2-1, with 8 positions matching TRBD2. The CDR3 length is 14 residues. Trimming at V came to 6 bases and at J to 8 bases, leaving 12 bases not matched to a gene. Germline CDR1 GTSNPN, CDR2 SVGIG (reference sequence). CDR3 nucleotides: TGTGCCTGTCAGATAGCGGGGCCCCAAGATGAGCAGTTCTTC. Translating gives CACQIAGPQDEQFF.

V and J are TRBV11-2 and TRBJ1-1; TRBD1 aligns across 8 bases. V lost 7 bases and J lost 7; bases outside the gene matches: 11. There are 14 residues in the CDR3. Germline CDR1 reads SGHAT; CDR2 reads FQNNGV. CDR3 protein: CASIGTGASGEAFF. The DNA for the CDR3 is TGTGCCAGCATCGGGACAGGCGCCTCAGGTGAAGCTTTCTTT.

The chain combines TRBV5-1 with TRBJ2-7; a possible D gene is TRBD2 (5 bases). Germline lookup yields CDR1 SGHRS and CDR2 YFSETQ. The CDR3 spans 15 residues. The V and J ends lost 0 bases and 1 base respectively, with 11 bases between them. CDR3 residues: CASSLAPGGSYEQYF. The CDR3 bases are TGCGCCAGCAGCTTGGCCCCAGGAGGATCCTACGAGCAGTACTTC.

The chain is built from TRBV5-1 and TRBJ2-5; D unresolved. The ends were cut back, 5 bases at V and 0 bases at J, with 11 bases in the middle. The CDR3 loop spans 14 amino acids. Germline V gene sequence: CDR1 SGHRS, CDR2 YFSETQ. The CDR3 reads CASRELVNQETQYF. In DNA form, the CDR3 reads TGCGCCAGCAGAGAGTTGGTAAACCAAGAGACCCAGTACTTC.

The genes are TRBV10-1 and TRBJ2-1, with a weak D call TRBD1 (6 bases). The CDR3 has 15 amino acids. V lost 8 bases to trimming and J lost 9 bases, with 23 bases between them. Germline lookup yields CDR1 WNHNN and CDR2 SYGVQD (reference sequence). CDR3 DNA: TGCGCCAGCTGGCATACAACTAGAGGGGACACTGAGCAGTTCTTC. It translates to CASWHTTRGDTEQFF.

This chain connects TRBV28 to TRBJ2-7; D possibly corresponds to TRBD1 (6 bases). V was shortened by 7 bases and J by 1 base, with 14 bases between the two germline ends. Germline assignment: CDR1 MDHEN and CDR2 SYDVKM. This CDR3 region has 14 residues. Written as DNA, the CDR3 is TGTGCCAGCACCCCCAGGGGCCTTTCCTACGAGCAGTACTTC. Amino acids: CASTPRGLSYEQYF.

The rearrangement uses TRBV4-2 and TRBJ1-2, with D hard to call. Germline V gene data show CDR1 as LGHNA and CDR2 as YNFKEQ. V lost 0 bases, J lost 8 bases, and 10 bases lay in between. This CDR3 region has 13 residues. The CDR3, as DNA: TGTGCCAGCAGCCAAGATCCGCGACTCGGCTACACCTTC. Translation: CASSQDPRLGYTF.